Listed below are T cell receptor beta chains from one sample, sequenced in a study of OX40 agonist ivuxolimab in advanced cancers. This table comes from immunoSEQ multiplex PCR, and its TCRdb copy is limited to in-frame clones, with some not included. The data contain roughly 26,000 clones, 76% of them singletons. The material sequenced was CD4+ or CD8+ T cells sorted from blood, taken in a trial of the OX40 agonist ivuxolimab. Receptor source: an adult with an advanced solid tumor such as melanoma, head and neck, liver or kidney cancer. CDR3s include the opening cysteine and the closing phenylalanine or tryptophan. D genes are given only for firm matches. Size values are once, few and many counts, or a class for expanded clones, and some rows have none.

v_call	j_call	clone_size	d_call	cdr3_nt	cdr3_aa
TRBV9	TRBJ2-5	-	TRBD2	TGTGCCAGCAGCGTAGCGGGGGGACAAGAGACCCAGTACTTC	CASSVAGGQETQYF
TRBV5-4	TRBJ1-6	-	TRBD1	TGTGCCAGCAGCGCTACAGGGGCTGGTTCACCCCTCCACTTT	CASSATGAGSPLHF
TRBV11-2	TRBJ1-2	few	-	TGTGCCAGCAGCTTAGTGGGGAATGGCTACACCTTC	CASSLVGNGYTF
TRBV7-6	TRBJ1-2	few	-	TGTGCCAGCAGCCCCCTGTACTATGGCTACACCTTC	CASSPLYYGYTF
TRBV10-2	TRBJ1-1	-	TRBD1	TGCGCCAGCCTACAGGGGAGGGCGAACACTGAAGCTTTCTTT	CASLQGRANTEAFF
TRBV5-1	TRBJ1-1	-	TRBD1	TGCGCCAGCAGCTTGGACAGGGGGCACACTGAAGCTTTCTTT	CASSLDRGHTEAFF
TRBV2	TRBJ1-6	-	-	TGTGCCAGCAGTGAAACCCTGGGGAGTGTCAATTCACCCCTCCACTTT	CASSETLGSVNSPLHF
TRBV7-3	TRBJ1-1	-	TRBD1	TGTGCCAGCAGCAACTATAGGGGGCAAGCGGCTTTCTTT	CASSNYRGQAAFF
TRBV5-1	TRBJ1-1	-	TRBD1	TGCGCCAGCGCCACAGGGGGCGCGCACACTGAAGCTTTCTTT	CASATGGAHTEAFF
TRBV5-5	TRBJ1-2	-	-	TGTGCCAGCAGCTTGGTGTCGGATTATGGCTACACCTTC	CASSLVSDYGYTF
TRBV9	TRBJ2-3	-	-	TGTGCCAGCAGCGTAGGGGCAGGGGACACAGATACGCAGTATTTT	CASSVGAGDTDTQYF
TRBV9	TRBJ1-6	once	-	TGTGCCAGCAGCGTAGAGGGTGGACGCAATTCACCCCTCCACTTT	CASSVEGGRNSPLHF
TRBV6-1	TRBJ2-2	-	-	TGTGCCAGCAGTGAAATGGGCACCGGGGAGCTGTTTTTT	CASSEMGTGELFF
TRBV9	TRBJ2-7	-	TRBD1	TGTGCCAGCAGCGTAGGTCCCGGGCAGGGGGTCTACGAGCAGTACTTC	CASSVGPGQGVYEQYF
TRBV4-3	TRBJ2-3	-	TRBD1	TGCGCCAGCAGCCCGGACAGGGGGCAAGGAGATACGCAGTATTTT	CASSPDRGQGDTQYF
TRBV2	TRBJ2-7	once	TRBD1	TGTGCCAGCGGGACAGACTCCTACGAGCAGTACTTC	CASGTDSYEQYF
TRBV10-3	TRBJ2-1	-	TRBD2	TGTGCCATCAGTGAGTCGACTAGCGGGGGGACTTTTCAGTTCTTC	CAISESTSGGTFQFF
TRBV12-5	TRBJ2-5	medium-sized	TRBD2	TGTGCTAGTGGCTCGCGGTACCTACCGGGACTAGGGGCCCAAGGATGGACCCAGTACTTC	CASGSRYLPGLGAQGWTQYF
TRBV18	TRBJ2-1	-	TRBD1	TGTGCCAGCTCACCACCCGCCAGGGGGCCTGAGGCCGAGCAGTTCTTC	CASSPPARGPEAEQFF
TRBV7-2	TRBJ1-1	once	-	TGTGCCAGCACCATCGGGGCGATCATGGCTGAAGCTTTCTTT	CASTIGAIMAEAFF
TRBV6-5	TRBJ1-6	few	-	TGTGCCAGCAGTACCGCGGGAATTCGCAATTCACCCCTCCACTTT	CASSTAGIRNSPLHF
TRBV5-1	TRBJ2-5	-	-	TGCGCCAGCAGCTTTACGTCCCGGGACACTGAGACCCAGTACTTC	CASSFTSRDTETQYF
TRBV18	TRBJ2-1	few	TRBD1	TGTGCCAGCTCACCCTACTTCCAGGACAGGGACCACAATGAGCAGTTCTTC	CASSPYFQDRDHNEQFF
TRBV7-2	TRBJ1-1	-	-	TGTGCCAGCTTTCGTGACCGGGGACGGAACACTGAAGCTTTCTTT	CASFRDRGRNTEAFF
TRBV25-1	TRBJ2-5	-	-	TGTGCCAGCAGTACGGTGGGGCAAGAGACCCAGTACTTC	CASSTVGQETQYF
TRBV7-2	TRBJ2-5	few	TRBD2	TGTGCCAGTACTAGCGGGGCCCAAGAGACCCAGTACTTC	CASTSGAQETQYF
TRBV19	TRBJ1-5	-	-	TGTGCCAGTAGTATATTATCCCGGCCCCAGCATTTT	CASSILSRPQHF